The clone carrying this T cell receptor (beta chain) was seen more than once but under ten times. What it binds is not known. Treatment given: roughly 11-day PBMC culture with coronavirus spike peptide pools or control peptides (ViraFEST assay). ViraFEST stimulated the growth of antigen-specific T cells using peptide pools and subsequently profiled their TCRs by sequencing. Wells that each held around 2 million PBMCs were cultured with 9.5 to 10 IU/ml IL-2 and about 10 ug/ml peptide pools. An Oncomine TCR Beta short-read assay was used to sequence the DNA from cultured CD4+ T cells. TCRdb processed the PCR reads anew with MiXCR; each CDR3 protein has one entry. The data contain about 14,000 distinct CDR3 sequences, just over 55% of them seen just once; the ten biggest clones take up 11% to 15%. The data were obtained in a study of vaccination and CD4 T cells after COVID-19. Study information: Cellular stimulation was performed using overlapping spike peptides derived from SARS-CoV-2, HCoV-NL63, HCoV-OC43 and HCoV-229E.

Broader study findings: Convalescent patients had a median approximately 86% of post-vaccine SARS-CoV-2-reactive clones that were detected only after vaccination, not before it.

The CDR3 runs 14 residues. The germline gives CDR1 LNHDA, CDR2 SQIVND (reference sequence). Trimming took 9 bases from V and 0 from J, leaving 15 bases between them. The rearrangement uses TRBV19 and TRBJ2-7, with TRBD1 as a possible D gene (5 bases). Sequencing was performed on CD4+ T cells from blood, cultured in vitro. The receptor comes from a human donor who had recovered from COVID-19. The CDR3 sequence is CASTQTVRSYEQYF. The DNA of the CDR3 is TGTGCCAGCACACAGACAGTTCGCTCCTACGAGCAGTACTTC.